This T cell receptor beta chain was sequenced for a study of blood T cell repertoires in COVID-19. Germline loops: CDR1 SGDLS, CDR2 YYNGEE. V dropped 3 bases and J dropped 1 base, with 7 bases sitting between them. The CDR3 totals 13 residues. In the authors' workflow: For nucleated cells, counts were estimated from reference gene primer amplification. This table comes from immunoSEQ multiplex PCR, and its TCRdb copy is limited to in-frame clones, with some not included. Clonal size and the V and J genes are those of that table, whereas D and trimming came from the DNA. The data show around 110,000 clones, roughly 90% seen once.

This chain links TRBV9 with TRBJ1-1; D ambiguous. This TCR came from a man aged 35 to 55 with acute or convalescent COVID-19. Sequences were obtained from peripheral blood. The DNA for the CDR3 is TGTGCCAGCAGCGAGCGAACGAACACTGAAGCTTTCTTT. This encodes CASSERTNTEAFF.